This T cell receptor beta chain was captured by sequencing in a study of T-cell memory formation after mild COVID-19. A few counts support this clonotype. Its target is unknown. Study results and caveats: Some clones that responded were present in memory (sampled pre-infection), which suggests cross-reactive memory joined. A balance of CD4 and CD8 characterized clones contracting day 15 to 85, whereas later expanders leaned CD4+. CD4+ contracting clones were found mainly in CM and EM, and CD8+ ones in EMRA.

A single record per CDR3 protein comes from TCRdb applying MiXCR to the 5' RACE reads. The sample includes some 120,000 distinct CDR3 sequences, about 6.5% seen only once; the top ten take roughly 2%. V lost 2 bases and J lost 3, with 10 bases in between. The germline CDR1 and CDR2 sequences are SGHAT and FQNNGV. The CDR3 spans 15 residues. V usage is TRBV11-2 and J usage is TRBJ1-4; D uncertain. The TCR sequence derives from an adult woman who had mild COVID-19 (a few samples of this study predate the infection). Cell type and time point are not known. Source material: PBMCs or a T cell subset sorted from them (not recorded which). CDR3 amino acids: CASSLSGFANEKLFF. The CDR3 nucleotides are TGTGCCAGCAGCTTATCGGGGTTCGCTAATGAAAAACTGTTTTTT.